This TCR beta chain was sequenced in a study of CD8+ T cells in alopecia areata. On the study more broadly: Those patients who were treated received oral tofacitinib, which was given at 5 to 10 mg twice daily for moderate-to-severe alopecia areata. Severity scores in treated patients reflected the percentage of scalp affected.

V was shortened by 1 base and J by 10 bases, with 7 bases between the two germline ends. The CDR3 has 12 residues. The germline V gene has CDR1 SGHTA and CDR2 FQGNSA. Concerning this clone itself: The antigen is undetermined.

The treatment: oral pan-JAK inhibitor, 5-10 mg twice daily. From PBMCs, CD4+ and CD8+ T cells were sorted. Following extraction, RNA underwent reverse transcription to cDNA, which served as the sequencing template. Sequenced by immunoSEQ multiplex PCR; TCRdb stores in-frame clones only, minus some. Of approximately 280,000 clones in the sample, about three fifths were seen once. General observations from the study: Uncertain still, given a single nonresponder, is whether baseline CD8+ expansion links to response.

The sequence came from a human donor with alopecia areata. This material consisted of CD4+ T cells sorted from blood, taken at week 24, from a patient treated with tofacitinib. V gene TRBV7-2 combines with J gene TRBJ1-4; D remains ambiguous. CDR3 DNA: TGTGCCAGCAGCTTAGGGGTGGGAAAACTGTTTTTT. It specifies CASSLGVGKLFF.